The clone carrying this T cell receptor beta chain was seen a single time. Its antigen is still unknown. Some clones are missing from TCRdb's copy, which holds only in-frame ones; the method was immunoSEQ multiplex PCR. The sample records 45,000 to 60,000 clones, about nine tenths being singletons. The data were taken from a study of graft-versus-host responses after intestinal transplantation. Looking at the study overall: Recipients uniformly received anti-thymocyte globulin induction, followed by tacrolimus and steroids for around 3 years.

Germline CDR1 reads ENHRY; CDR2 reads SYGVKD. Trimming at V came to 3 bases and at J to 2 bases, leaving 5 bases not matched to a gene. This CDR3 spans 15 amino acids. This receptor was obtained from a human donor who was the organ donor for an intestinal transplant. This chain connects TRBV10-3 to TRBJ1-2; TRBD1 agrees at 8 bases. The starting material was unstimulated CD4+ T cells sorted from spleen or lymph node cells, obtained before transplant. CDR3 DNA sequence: TGTGCCATCAGTGATAGGACAGGGCCCAACTATGGCTACACCTTC. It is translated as CAISDRTGPNYGYTF.